This is a list of T cell receptor beta chains from one sample in a study of control samples from healthy donors and cancer patients. Using immunoSEQ multiplex PCR, the repertoire was profiled, and TCRdb retains in-frame clones only, with some absent. This table holds roughly 40,000 clones, roughly 85% found once. The specimen was blood. All receptors come from a man aged 60-69 years in good health. Each CDR3 is given with its conserved first and last residue. The D gene is left open where the match is weak. Where a row states a size, it is once, few, many or the class of an expanded clone; other rows omit it.

v_call,d_call,j_call,clone_size,cdr3_nt,cdr3_aa
TRBV19,NA,TRBJ2-7,NA,TGTGCCAGTAGTCCTTCCCCCGTTAGACAGTTCTCCTACGAGCAGTACTTC,CASSPSPVRQFSYEQYF
TRBV5-1,NA,TRBJ2-7,NA,TGCGCCAGCAGCTTGGTCGGGACCCATGGGGACTACGAGCAGTACTTC,CASSLVGTHGDYEQYF
TRBV4-1,NA,TRBJ1-2,NA,TGCGCCAGCAGTCTCGAGGAAGGACAGAACTATGGCTACACCTTC,CASSLEEGQNYGYTF
TRBV6-5,TRBD2,TRBJ2-1,NA,TGTGCCAGCAGTCTTATAGCGGGAGACCTTAGCTTCTTC,CASSLIAGDLSFF
TRBV5-4,NA,TRBJ2-1,NA,TGTGCCAGCAGCTACCAAGAGGGGGCCTACAATGAGCAGTTCTTC,CASSYQEGAYNEQFF
TRBV7-2,NA,TRBJ2-7,NA,TGTGCCAGCAGCTTATCGGGGGGCGGACCCTACGAGCAGTACTTC,CASSLSGGGPYEQYF
TRBV2,TRBD1,TRBJ2-7,NA,TGTGCCAGCAGTCGGACAGGGGTATCCTACGAGCAGTACTTC,CASSRTGVSYEQYF
TRBV30,TRBD2,TRBJ2-1,NA,TGTGCCTGGGGTATGACTAGCGGGGGTCGGTTCTTC,CAWGMTSGGRFF
TRBV11-2,NA,TRBJ1-1,NA,TGTGCCAGCAGCCCTAGCAGGGTGAACACTGAAGCTTTCTTT,CASSPSRVNTEAFF
TRBV4-3,NA,TRBJ2-3,NA,TGCGCCAGCAGCCAAGGGGGGGCGTTGTTCACAGATACGCAGTATTTT,CASSQGGALFTDTQYF
TRBV6-4,TRBD2,TRBJ2-3,NA,TGTGCCAGCAGTGACCAGGGGACTAGAGGTACAGATACGCAGTATTTT,CASSDQGTRGTDTQYF
TRBV29-1,TRBD1,TRBJ1-5,NA,TGCAGCGTTTCTGACAGGGCGGGTCAGCCCCAGCATTTT,CSVSDRAGQPQHF
TRBV7-9,NA,TRBJ1-1,NA,TGTGCCAGCAGCTTAGCAGGTCGGGGTGCCACTGAAGCTTTCTTT,CASSLAGRGATEAFF
TRBV6-4,NA,TRBJ1-2,NA,TGTGCCAGCAGTGACTCCACAGTGAGTGGCTACACCTTC,CASSDSTVSGYTF
TRBV5-8,NA,TRBJ2-5,few,TGTGCCAGCAGCGCGATGCGCCAAGAGACCCAGTACTTC,CASSAMRQETQYF
TRBV14,TRBD1,TRBJ2-1,NA,TGTGCCAGCAGCCAAGAACGGGACAGCTCCGTATTCTTC,CASSQERDSSVFF
TRBV9,NA,TRBJ1-1,few,TGTGCCAGCAGCGTAGCATTGGCGAACACTGAAGCTTTCTTT,CASSVALANTEAFF
TRBV5-4,NA,TRBJ1-1,once,TGTGCCAGCAGCTTGAATCCGGGACGTGAAGCTTTCTTT,CASSLNPGREAFF
TRBV4-2,NA,TRBJ1-3,once,TGTGCCAGCAGCCAAGATAGGTCCTCTGGAAACACCATATATTTT,CASSQDRSSGNTIYF
TRBV5-1,NA,TRBJ1-3,once,TGCGCCAGCAGGGTCTCTCCAGGGGCGGACGGAAACACCATATATTTT,CASRVSPGADGNTIYF
TRBV5-1,TRBD1,TRBJ2-5,NA,TGCGCCAGCAGCTTGAGCCAGGGGGCGCATGAGACCCAGTACTTC,CASSLSQGAHETQYF
TRBV25-1,NA,TRBJ1-2,NA,TGTGCCAGCAGCCCGGAAGGGGCCTTGTCTCCCTATGGCTACACCTTC,CASSPEGALSPYGYTF
TRBV30,NA,TRBJ1-1,NA,TGTGCCTGGAGTGTATCAGGGGACACTGAAGCTTTCTTT,CAWSVSGDTEAFF
TRBV10-3,TRBD2,TRBJ2-7,NA,TGTGCCATCAGTGAGTCGATGGTGGGGACTAGCGGCCATCACGAGCAGTACTTC,CAISESMVGTSGHHEQYF
TRBV30,TRBD1,TRBJ1-5,NA,TGTGCCTGGACGAGACAGGGAGTAAATCAGCCCCAGCATTTT,CAWTRQGVNQPQHF
TRBV27,TRBD2,TRBJ2-5,NA,TGTGCCAGCAAAGGACTAGAGCGAGAGACCCAGTACTTC,CASKGLERETQYF
TRBV7-8,TRBD1,TRBJ2-7,NA,TGTGCCAGCACCCCGGACAGGGACTACGAGCAGTACTTC,CASTPDRDYEQYF
TRBV4-1,NA,TRBJ1-5,NA,TGCGCCAGCGGCCCGCGGGACCGGAATCAGCCCCAGCATTTT,CASGPRDRNQPQHF
TRBV3-1/TRBV3-2,TRBD1,TRBJ1-3,NA,TGTGCCAGCAGCCCTTTCGGGCCACCGAGACAGGGGTCGGAGGCTGGAAACACCATATATTTT,CASSPFGPPRQGSEAGNTIYF
TRBV7-9,TRBD1,TRBJ1-2,NA,TGTGCCAGCAGCCGTACAGGGGCGGTGAACTATGGCTACACCTTC,CASSRTGAVNYGYTF
TRBV6-5,NA,TRBJ2-1,NA,TGTGCCAGCAGTTACTCGTGGAACAATGAGCAGTTCTTC,CASSYSWNNEQFF
TRBV9,NA,TRBJ1-6,NA,TGTGCCAGCAGCGCGACGGGGAATTCACCCCTCCACTTT,CASSATGNSPLHF
TRBV19,NA,TRBJ1-6,NA,TGTGCCAGTAGTTCCTATTATAATTCACCCCTCCACTTT,CASSSYYNSPLHF
TRBV6-2/TRBV6-3,NA,TRBJ1-2,NA,TGTGCCAGCAGTTACACACTCTACTATGGCTACACCTTC,CASSYTLYYGYTF
TRBV3-1/TRBV3-2,NA,TRBJ2-5,few,TGTGCCAGCAGCCCCCCCCCGGCCATAGGGCCGTGGGCCCAGTACTTC,CASSPPPAIGPWAQYF
TRBV2,TRBD1,TRBJ1-1,NA,TGTGCCAGCAGTGGCAGGACAGGGGGGGCTGAAGCTTTCTTT,CASSGRTGGAEAFF
TRBV6-2/TRBV6-3,NA,TRBJ2-3,NA,TGTGCCAGCAGTTCTCAAGCGGGCACCACAGATACGCAGTATTTT,CASSSQAGTTDTQYF
TRBV4-3,NA,TRBJ1-4,NA,TGCGCCAGCAGCCAAGTCGGCCCGGCCTTTAATGAAAAACTGTTTTTT,CASSQVGPAFNEKLFF
TRBV18,TRBD1,TRBJ2-2,NA,TGTGCCAGCTCACAGACAGGGACCACCGGGGAGCTGTTTTTT,CASSQTGTTGELFF
TRBV5-6,TRBD2,TRBJ2-7,NA,TGTGCCAGCAGCTTGACGGGACTAGCGGGAGATTACGAGCAGTACTTC,CASSLTGLAGDYEQYF
TRBV9,TRBD1,TRBJ2-7,NA,TGTGCCAGCAGCGTACAGGGGGACTCCTACGAGCAGTACTTC,CASSVQGDSYEQYF
TRBV15,NA,TRBJ2-3,NA,TGTGCCACCAGCAGAGATTTCGTAGATACGCAGTATTTT,CATSRDFVDTQYF
TRBV5-6,NA,TRBJ2-3,NA,TGTGCCAGCAGCTTGAGGAAAGATACGCAGTATTTT,CASSLRKDTQYF
TRBV3-1/TRBV3-2,NA,TRBJ2-3,NA,TGTGCCAGCAGCCAAGAAGGGGGCACAGATACGCAGTATTTT,CASSQEGGTDTQYF
TRBV6-5,NA,TRBJ1-2,NA,TGTGCCAGCAGTTTTTCAGGGGAGTCTGGCTACACCTTC,CASSFSGESGYTF
TRBV15,NA,TRBJ2-1,NA,TGTGCCACCAGCTCCTATCCCGGGACTCGCCTGGGGAATGAGCAGTTCTTC,CATSSYPGTRLGNEQFF
TRBV27,NA,TRBJ1-2,NA,TGTGCCAGCAGTTTTAGGGACCCAGCTAACTATGGCTACACCTTC,CASSFRDPANYGYTF
TRBV5-1,TRBD2,TRBJ2-3,NA,TGCGCCAGCAGCTTGAGCCGAGCGGGAGATCCTACAGATACGCAGTATTTT,CASSLSRAGDPTDTQYF
TRBV29-1,NA,TRBJ2-7,NA,TGCAGCGTGGAATTCCCGGGTCCCTACTACGAGCAGTACTTC,CSVEFPGPYYEQYF